A selection of T cell receptor beta chains follows, all from one sample in a study of blood T cell repertoires in COVID-19. Sequencing used immunoSEQ multiplex PCR; TCRdb keeps in-frame clones, though not all of them. This table holds about 320,000 clones, approximately 84% found once. The sequencing sample was made of PBMCs or T cells enriched from blood (not recorded which). Receptors were obtained from a woman aged 18-30 years who had recovered from COVID-19. Each CDR3 is given with its conserved first and last residue. A D gene is named only where the DNA matches it firmly. Rows may omit the clone size; those that give it use once, few, many or a size class.

TRBJ1-2	-	TRBV10-3	TRBD1	CAISDQTGGVNSYTF	TGTGCCATCAGTGATCAGACAGGGGGCGTGAATAGCTACACCTTC
TRBJ1-6	-	TRBV7-8	-	CASSLDQGSISPLHF	TGTGCCAGCAGCTTAGATCAGGGTTCAATTTCACCCCTCCACTTT
TRBJ2-1	-	TRBV5-1	-	CASRSMGLSSYNEQFF	TGCGCCAGCAGAAGCATGGGACTCAGCTCCTACAATGAGCAGTTCTTC
TRBJ1-2	-	TRBV19	TRBD1	CASSPRTGGGYGYTF	TGTGCCAGTAGTCCACGGACAGGGGGTGGCTATGGCTACACCTTC
TRBJ1-5	-	TRBV2	TRBD1	CASRETGVQPQHF	TGTGCCAGCAGAGAGACAGGGGTCCAGCCCCAGCATTTT
TRBJ2-7	-	TRBV2	TRBD2	CASKFTGTSGKVGEQYF	TGTGCCAGCAAATTTACCGGGACTAGCGGGAAAGTTGGCGAGCAGTACTTC
TRBJ2-5	-	TRBV5-1	-	CASRYGVQETQYF	TGCGCCAGCAGGTACGGGGTTCAAGAGACCCAGTACTTC
TRBJ1-1	-	TRBV5-1	-	CASRSGGYTEAFF	TGCGCCAGCAGGAGCGGAGGGTACACTGAAGCTTTCTTT
TRBJ2-7	-	TRBV29-1	TRBD2	CSVPKAGANEQYF	TGCAGCGTCCCTAAGGCGGGAGCAAACGAGCAGTACTTC
TRBJ2-7	-	TRBV4-1	TRBD2	CASSQDTTSGAYEQYF	TGCGCCAGCAGCCAAGATACAACTAGCGGGGCCTACGAGCAGTACTTC
TRBJ1-2	once	TRBV29-1	-	CSGAGNYGYTF	TGCAGCGGAGCAGGGAACTATGGCTACACCTTC
TRBJ2-7	-	TRBV30	-	CAWSGNYEQYF	TGTGCCTGGAGCGGGAATTACGAGCAGTACTTC
TRBJ1-1	-	TRBV6-5	-	CASTRGVGTEAFF	TGTGCCAGCACACGGGGTGTGGGTACTGAAGCTTTCTTT
TRBJ1-1	-	TRBV7-6	TRBD1	CASGQGRGNTEAFF	TGTGCCAGTGGACAGGGTCGAGGGAACACTGAAGCTTTCTTT
TRBJ1-1	once	TRBV19	-	CASSIVVLNTEAFF	TGTGCCAGTAGTATAGTCGTCCTTAACACTGAAGCTTTCTTT
TRBJ1-2	-	TRBV6-5	-	CASRANYGYTF	TGTGCCAGCCGGGCTAACTATGGCTACACCTTC
TRBJ1-1	-	TRBV4-1	TRBD1	CASSRNRQGKNTEAFF	TGCGCCAGCAGCCGAAATCGACAGGGGAAAAACACTGAAGCTTTCTTT
TRBJ1-1	-	TRBV4-2	-	CASSRGVASTEAFF	TGTGCCAGCAGCCGGGGAGTCGCGAGCACTGAAGCTTTCTTT
TRBJ2-5	-	TRBV7-2	-	CASSFPGTGTQYF	TGTGCCAGCAGCTTTCCGGGTACGGGGACCCAGTACTTC
TRBJ2-1	-	TRBV7-3	TRBD2	CASSLGLAGGSSYNEQFF	TGTGCCAGCAGTCTAGGACTAGCGGGGGGGAGCTCCTACAATGAGCAGTTCTTC
TRBJ1-5	-	TRBV19	-	CASSIKGIVLGANQPQHF	TGTGCCAGTAGTATTAAGGGGATTGTTCTGGGGGCAAATCAGCCCCAGCATTTT
TRBJ1-4	-	TRBV12-3/TRBV12-4	-	CASSWQGEEKLFF	TGTGCCAGCAGTTGGCAGGGTGAGGAAAAACTGTTTTTT
TRBJ2-7	few	TRBV5-1	-	CASKSRGAFHEQYF	TGCGCCAGCAAATCCCGCGGGGCGTTTCACGAGCAGTACTTC
TRBJ2-2	-	TRBV24-1	-	CATSDFPLPTGELFF	TGTGCCACCAGTGATTTTCCACTGCCCACCGGGGAGCTGTTTTTT
TRBJ1-2	-	TRBV5-1	-	CASSFAGLSPNYGYTF	TGCGCCAGCAGCTTTGCGGGGCTTAGTCCTAACTATGGCTACACCTTC
TRBJ1-2	-	TRBV7-9	-	CASSAQDSYYGYTF	TGTGCCAGCAGCGCCCAGGACAGTTACTATGGCTACACCTTC
TRBJ2-5	-	TRBV12-5	TRBD1	CASGDRGRETQYF	TGTGCTAGTGGCGACAGGGGGCGAGAGACCCAGTACTTC
TRBJ2-5	once	TRBV4-2	-	CASSQQGETQYF	TGTGCCAGCAGCCAGCAGGGGGAGACCCAGTACTTC
TRBJ2-7	-	TRBV5-1	-	CASSLSTGRVGEQYF	TGCGCCAGCAGCTTGTCGACAGGCAGGGTAGGCGAGCAGTACTTC
TRBJ2-2	-	TRBV15	TRBD2	CATSKDSGRASTGELFF	TGTGCCACCAGCAAGGATAGCGGGAGGGCCAGCACCGGGGAGCTGTTTTTT
TRBJ2-1	once	TRBV11-2	-	CASSFAGPYNEQFF	TGTGCCAGCAGCTTCGCAGGGCCCTACAATGAGCAGTTCTTC
TRBJ2-2	-	TRBV23-1	TRBD1	CASSRRGPNTGELFF	TGCGCCAGCAGTCGTAGGGGGCCGAACACCGGGGAGCTGTTTTTT
TRBJ1-2	-	TRBV5-1	-	CASSSSYTF	TGCGCCAGCAGCTCAAGCTACACCTTC
TRBJ2-7	many	TRBV6-5	-	CASRGLRNSYEQYF	TGTGCCAGCAGGGGACTCCGTAACTCCTACGAGCAGTACTTC
TRBJ2-1	-	TRBV4-1	-	CASSQEGHPYNEQFF	TGCGCCAGCAGCCAAGAGGGGCATCCTTACAATGAGCAGTTCTTC
TRBJ1-3	-	TRBV7-6	-	CASSPRGASLSGNTIYF	TGTGCCAGCAGCCCACGGGGAGCAAGCCTCTCTGGAAACACCATATATTTT
TRBJ2-3	-	TRBV7-3	TRBD2	CASSLNPAGGIMTQYF	TGTGCCAGCAGCTTAAATCCAGCGGGAGGTATCATGACGCAGTATTTT
TRBJ2-1	-	TRBV6-4	-	CASSDSDNNEQFF	TGTGCCAGCAGTGACTCGGACAACAATGAGCAGTTCTTC
TRBJ2-7	-	TRBV19	TRBD2	CASSIGGTYEQYF	TGTGCCAGTAGTATCGGGGGGACCTACGAGCAGTACTTC
TRBJ2-7	-	TRBV3-1/TRBV3-2	-	CASSQVGLSYEQYF	TGTGCCAGCAGCCAAGTGGGCCTCTCCTACGAGCAGTACTTC
TRBJ2-7	-	TRBV5-4	-	CASSTLGAGDEQYF	TGTGCCAGCAGCACCCTGGGAGCTGGCGACGAGCAGTACTTC
TRBJ2-2	-	TRBV19	-	CASSIVGSGSAYTGELFF	TGTGCCAGTAGTATTGTAGGCAGCGGATCGGCTTACACCGGGGAGCTGTTTTTT
TRBJ1-5	-	TRBV2	-	CASSAGQTTGRPQHF	TGTGCCAGCAGCGCCGGACAGACCACCGGGCGGCCCCAGCATTTT
TRBJ2-1	-	TRBV5-1	TRBD2	CASSPKGLAGGAYNEQFF	TGCGCCAGCAGCCCAAAGGGACTAGCGGGAGGGGCCTACAATGAGCAGTTCTTC
TRBJ2-5	-	TRBV6-5	-	CASSYSRETQYF	TGTGCCAGCAGTTACTCGAGAGAGACCCAGTACTTC
TRBJ1-4	-	TRBV30	-	CAWSVQGEKLFF	TGTGCCTGGAGTGTACAGGGCGAAAAACTGTTTTTT
TRBJ2-5	-	TRBV9	-	CASSVGWASQETQYF	TGTGCCAGCAGCGTAGGATGGGCCAGCCAAGAGACCCAGTACTTC
TRBJ2-5	-	TRBV5-4	TRBD1	CASSSGQGERTQYF	TGTGCCAGCAGCTCCGGACAGGGAGAGAGGACCCAGTACTTC
TRBJ1-1	-	TRBV28	-	CASSSSTEAFF	TGTGCCAGCAGTTCCTCCACTGAAGCTTTCTTT
TRBJ2-5	-	TRBV2	TRBD2	CASRDALAGARETQYF	TGTGCCAGCAGGGACGCTCTAGCGGGAGCACGGGAGACCCAGTACTTC
TRBJ2-2	-	TRBV7-9	-	CAGMTRSGGELFF	TGTGCCGGTATGACAAGAAGCGGTGGCGAGCTGTTTTTT
TRBJ1-6	once	TRBV7-7	TRBD1	CASSFDRVSYNSPLHF	TGTGCCAGCAGCTTCGACAGGGTTTCCTATAATTCACCCCTCCACTTT
TRBJ1-2	-	TRBV30	-	CAWSPQGYGYTF	TGTGCCTGGAGTCCCCAGGGCTATGGCTACACCTTC